This T cell receptor beta chain was observed in a study of T-cell reconstitution after alpha-beta-depleted transplantation in children. A few counts support this clonotype. Its specificity is unknown. It was with unique molecular identifiers that the TCRbeta library was prepared. TCRdb independently ran MiXCR on the PCR reads; one entry per CDR3 protein. The sample holds a few hundred thousand distinct CDR3 sequences; about 24% are singletons and the top ten take about 5%. Study observations and caveats: Surviving recipient T cells and thymic progenitors accounted for the high day-60 TCRbeta diversity observed in some patients. Expanded clones from the graft, numbering several hundred, reportedly supplied alpha-beta T cells about two months after transplant. At one year after transplant, newly produced T cells mostly accounted for T-cell counts and diversity.

Trimming took 2 bases from V and 3 from J; bases not matched to a gene: 2. Germline values: CDR1 SGHTA, CDR2 FQGNSA. CDR3 length equals 15 residues. Specimen: PBMCs, mostly from graft donor cells, collected 360 days after TCRalphabeta/CD19-depleted stem cell transplant. The receptor was derived from a female patient aged 2-9 years who had a stem cell transplant for congenital amegakaryocytic thrombocytopenia, so the T cells may come from the graft donor. This rearrangement joins TRBV7-2 to TRBJ1-3, with 9 bases fitting TRBD1. This chain's CDR3 is CASSLNRGLGNTIYF. The CDR3 DNA reads TGTGCCAGCAGCTTAAACAGGGGGCTTGGAAACACCATATATTTT.